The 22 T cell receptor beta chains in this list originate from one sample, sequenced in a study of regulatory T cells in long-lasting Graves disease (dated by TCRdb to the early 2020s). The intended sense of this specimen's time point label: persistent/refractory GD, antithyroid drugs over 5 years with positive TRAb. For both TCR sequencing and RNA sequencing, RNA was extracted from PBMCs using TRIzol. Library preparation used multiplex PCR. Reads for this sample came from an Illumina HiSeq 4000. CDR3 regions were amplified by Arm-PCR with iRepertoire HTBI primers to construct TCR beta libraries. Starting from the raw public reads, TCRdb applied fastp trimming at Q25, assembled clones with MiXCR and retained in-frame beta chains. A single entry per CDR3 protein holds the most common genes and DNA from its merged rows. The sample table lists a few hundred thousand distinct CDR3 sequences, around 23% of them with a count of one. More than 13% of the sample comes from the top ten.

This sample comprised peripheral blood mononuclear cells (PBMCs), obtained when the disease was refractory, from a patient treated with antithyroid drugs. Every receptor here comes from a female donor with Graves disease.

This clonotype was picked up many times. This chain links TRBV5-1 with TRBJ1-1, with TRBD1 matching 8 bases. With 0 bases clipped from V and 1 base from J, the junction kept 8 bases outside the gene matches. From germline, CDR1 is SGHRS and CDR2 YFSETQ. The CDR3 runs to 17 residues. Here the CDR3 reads CASSLGGTGATNTEAFF. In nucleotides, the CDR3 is TGCGCCAGCAGCTTGGGTGGGACAGGAGCAACGAACACTGAAGCTTTCTTT.

The CDR3 DNA sequence: TGCGCCAGCAGCTTGGCAAGTACAGGCAACCAAGAGACCCAGTACTTC. Residues: CASSLASTGNQETQYF. The rearrangement joins TRBV5-1 to TRBJ2-5, with D possibly being TRBD1 (5 bases). CDR1 is SGHRS and CDR2 is YFSETQ in the germline V gene. The length of the CDR3 is 16 residues. Trimming cost V 0 bases and J 0 bases, with 12 bases left between them.

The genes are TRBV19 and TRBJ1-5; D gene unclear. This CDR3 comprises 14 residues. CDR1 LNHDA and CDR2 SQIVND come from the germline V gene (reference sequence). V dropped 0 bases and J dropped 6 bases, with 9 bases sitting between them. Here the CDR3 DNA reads TGTGCCAGTAGTATAGAGCCCGGTGGTCAGCCCCAGCATTTT. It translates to CASSIEPGGQPQHF.

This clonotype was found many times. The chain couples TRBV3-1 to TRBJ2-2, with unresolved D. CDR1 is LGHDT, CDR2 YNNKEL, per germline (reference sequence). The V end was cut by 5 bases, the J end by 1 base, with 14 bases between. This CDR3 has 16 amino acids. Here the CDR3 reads CASSWMGSWNTGELFF. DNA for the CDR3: TGTGCCAGCAGCTGGATGGGATCTTGGAACACCGGGGAGCTGTTTTTT.

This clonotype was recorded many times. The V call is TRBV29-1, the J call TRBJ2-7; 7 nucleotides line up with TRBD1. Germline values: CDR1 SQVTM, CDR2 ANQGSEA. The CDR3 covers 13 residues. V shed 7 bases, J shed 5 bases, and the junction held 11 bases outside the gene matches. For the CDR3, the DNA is TGCAGCGCCCAGTTGACAGGGTGGGACGAGCAGTACTTC. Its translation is CSAQLTGWDEQYF.

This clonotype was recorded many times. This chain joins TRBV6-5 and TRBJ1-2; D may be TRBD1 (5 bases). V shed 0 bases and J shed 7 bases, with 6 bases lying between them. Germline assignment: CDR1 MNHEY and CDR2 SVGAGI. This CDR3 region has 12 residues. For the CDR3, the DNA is TGTGCCAGCAGTTACTCGGGGGTTGGCTACACCTTC. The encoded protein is CASSYSGVGYTF.

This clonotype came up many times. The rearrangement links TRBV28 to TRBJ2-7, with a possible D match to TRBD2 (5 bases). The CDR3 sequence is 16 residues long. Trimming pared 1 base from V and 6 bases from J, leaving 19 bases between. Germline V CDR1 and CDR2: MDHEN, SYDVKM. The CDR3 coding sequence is TGTGCCAGCAGTTTATCGAGAGGGCTATTCTCGGGCGAGCAGTACTTC. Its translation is CASSLSRGLFSGEQYF.

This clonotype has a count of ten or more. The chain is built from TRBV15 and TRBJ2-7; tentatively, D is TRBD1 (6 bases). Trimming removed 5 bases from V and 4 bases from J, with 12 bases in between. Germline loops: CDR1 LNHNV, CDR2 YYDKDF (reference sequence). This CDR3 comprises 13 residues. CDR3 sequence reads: CATSESRGYEQYF. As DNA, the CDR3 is TGTGCCACCAGCGAATCCAGGGGATACGAGCAGTACTTC.

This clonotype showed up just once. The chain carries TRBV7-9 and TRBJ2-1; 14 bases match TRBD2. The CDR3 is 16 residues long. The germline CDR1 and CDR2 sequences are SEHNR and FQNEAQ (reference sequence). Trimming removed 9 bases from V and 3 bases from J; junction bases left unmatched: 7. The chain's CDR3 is CASGLAGGLDYNEQFF. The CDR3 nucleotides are TGTGCCAGTGGACTAGCGGGAGGTCTGGACTACAATGAGCAGTTCTTC.

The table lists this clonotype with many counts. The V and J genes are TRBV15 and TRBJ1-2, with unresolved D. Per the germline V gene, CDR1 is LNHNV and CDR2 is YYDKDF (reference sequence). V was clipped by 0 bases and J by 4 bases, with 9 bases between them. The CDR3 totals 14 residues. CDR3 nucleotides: TGTGCCACCAGCAGAGATGGGAACCCCTATGGCTACACCTTC. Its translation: CATSRDGNPYGYTF.

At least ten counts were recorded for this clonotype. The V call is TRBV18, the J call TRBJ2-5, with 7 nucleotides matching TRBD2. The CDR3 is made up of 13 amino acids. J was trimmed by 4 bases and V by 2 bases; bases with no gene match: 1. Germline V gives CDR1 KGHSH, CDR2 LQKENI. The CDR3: CASSPSGIETQYF. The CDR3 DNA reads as TGTGCCAGCTCACCAAGCGGGATAGAGACCCAGTACTTC.

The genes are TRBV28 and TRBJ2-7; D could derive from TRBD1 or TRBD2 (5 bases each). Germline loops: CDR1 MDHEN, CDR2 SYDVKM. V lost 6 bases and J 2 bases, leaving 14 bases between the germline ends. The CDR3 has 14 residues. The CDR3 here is CASSFSQGPYEQYF. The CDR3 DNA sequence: TGTGCCAGCAGCTTTAGCCAGGGACCCTACGAGCAGTACTTC. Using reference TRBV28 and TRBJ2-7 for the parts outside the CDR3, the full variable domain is DVKVTQSSRYLVKRTGEKVFLECVQDMDHENMFWYRQDPGLGLRLIYFSYDVKMKEKGDIPEGYSVSREKKERFSLILESASTNQTSMYLCASSFSQGPYEQYFGPGTRLTVT.

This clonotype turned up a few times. CDR3 amino acids: CASSVSGDPYTDTQYF. The CDR3 coding sequence is TGTGCCAGCAGTGTGTCGGGCGACCCATACACAGATACGCAGTATTTT. This rearrangement joins TRBV2 to TRBJ2-3; D is ambiguous. Trimming shortened V by 4 bases and J by 2 bases, and 16 bases separated the two germline ends. Germline loops: CDR1 SNHLY, CDR2 FYNNEI. This CDR3 is 16 amino acids long.

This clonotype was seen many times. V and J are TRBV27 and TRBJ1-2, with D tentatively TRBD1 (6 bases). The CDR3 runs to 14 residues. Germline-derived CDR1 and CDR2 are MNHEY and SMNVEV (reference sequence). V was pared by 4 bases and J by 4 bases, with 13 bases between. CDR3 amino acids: CASSSAQGPYGYTF. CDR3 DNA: TGTGCCAGCAGTTCTGCGCAGGGGCCCTATGGCTACACCTTC.

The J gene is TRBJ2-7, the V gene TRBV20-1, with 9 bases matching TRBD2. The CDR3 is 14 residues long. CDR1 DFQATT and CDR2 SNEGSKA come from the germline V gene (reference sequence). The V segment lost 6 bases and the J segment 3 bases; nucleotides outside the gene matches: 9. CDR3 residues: CSAKDAGGIYEQYF. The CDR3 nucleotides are TGCAGTGCCAAAGACGCGGGAGGGATCTACGAGCAGTACTTC.

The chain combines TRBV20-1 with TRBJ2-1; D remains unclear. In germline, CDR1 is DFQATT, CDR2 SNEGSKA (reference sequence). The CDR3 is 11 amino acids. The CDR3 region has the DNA TGCAGGGTCGTCTCCTACAATGAGCAGTTCTTC. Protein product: CRVVSYNEQFF.

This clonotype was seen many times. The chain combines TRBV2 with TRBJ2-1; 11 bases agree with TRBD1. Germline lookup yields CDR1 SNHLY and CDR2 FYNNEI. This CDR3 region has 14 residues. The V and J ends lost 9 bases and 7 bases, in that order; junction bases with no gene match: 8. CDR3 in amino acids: CASRGQGVQNEQFF. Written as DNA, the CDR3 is TGTGCCAGTCGGGGACAGGGGGTGCAAAATGAGCAGTTCTTC.

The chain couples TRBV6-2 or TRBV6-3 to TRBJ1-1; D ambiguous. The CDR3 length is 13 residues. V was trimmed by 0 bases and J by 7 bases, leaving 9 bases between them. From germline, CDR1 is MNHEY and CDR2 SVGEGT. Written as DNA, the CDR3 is TGTGCCAGCAGTTACTCCCGTCGCGTTGAAGCTTTCTTT. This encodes CASSYSRRVEAFF.

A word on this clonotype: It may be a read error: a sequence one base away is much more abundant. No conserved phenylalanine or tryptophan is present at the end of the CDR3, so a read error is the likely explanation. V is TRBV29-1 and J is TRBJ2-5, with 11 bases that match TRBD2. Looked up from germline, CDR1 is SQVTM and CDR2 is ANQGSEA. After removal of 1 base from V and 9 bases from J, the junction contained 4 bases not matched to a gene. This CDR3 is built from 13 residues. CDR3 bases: TGCAGCGTTGAAGTACTAGCGGGAGCCTCCCAGTACTCC. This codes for CSVEVLAGASQYS.

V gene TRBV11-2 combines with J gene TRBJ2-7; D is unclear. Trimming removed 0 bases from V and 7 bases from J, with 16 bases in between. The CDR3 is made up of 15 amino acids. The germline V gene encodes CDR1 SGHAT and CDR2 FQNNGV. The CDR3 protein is CASSLDLIGISEQYF. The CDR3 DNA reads TGTGCCAGCAGCTTAGATCTAATAGGGATCTCTGAGCAGTACTTC.

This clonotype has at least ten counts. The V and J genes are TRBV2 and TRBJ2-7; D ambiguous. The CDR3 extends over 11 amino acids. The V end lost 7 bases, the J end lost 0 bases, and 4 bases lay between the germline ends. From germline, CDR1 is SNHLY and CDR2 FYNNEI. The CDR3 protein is CASMASYEQYF. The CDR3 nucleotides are TGTGCCAGCATGGCCTCCTACGAGCAGTACTTC.

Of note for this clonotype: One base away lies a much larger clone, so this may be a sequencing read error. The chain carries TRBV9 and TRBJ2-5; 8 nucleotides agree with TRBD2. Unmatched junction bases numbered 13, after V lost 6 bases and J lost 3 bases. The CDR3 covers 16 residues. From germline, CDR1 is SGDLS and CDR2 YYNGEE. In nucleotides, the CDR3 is TGTGCCAGCAACATACCCAGAGCGGGAGCTGAAGAGACCCAGTACTTC. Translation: CASNIPRAGAEETQYF.